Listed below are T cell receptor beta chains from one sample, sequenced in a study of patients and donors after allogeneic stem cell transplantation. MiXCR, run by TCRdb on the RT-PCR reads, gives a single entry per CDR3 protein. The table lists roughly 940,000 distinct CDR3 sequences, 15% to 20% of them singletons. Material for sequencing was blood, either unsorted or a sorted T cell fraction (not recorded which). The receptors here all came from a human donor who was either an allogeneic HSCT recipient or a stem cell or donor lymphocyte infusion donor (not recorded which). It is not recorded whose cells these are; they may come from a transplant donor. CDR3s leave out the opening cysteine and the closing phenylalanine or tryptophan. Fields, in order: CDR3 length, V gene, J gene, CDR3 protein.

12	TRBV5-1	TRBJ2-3	ASTPTPPPDTQY
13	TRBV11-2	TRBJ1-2	ASSLVTREIYGYT
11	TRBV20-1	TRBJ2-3	SPRPGGVDTQY
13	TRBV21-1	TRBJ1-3	ASSKRVGWGNTIY
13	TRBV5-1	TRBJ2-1	ASSLVTGAYNEQF
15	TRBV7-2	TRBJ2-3	ASTRLVALSGTDTQY
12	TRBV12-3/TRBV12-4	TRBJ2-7	ASSPRRLLHEQY
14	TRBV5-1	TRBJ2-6	ASSAQGALGANVLT
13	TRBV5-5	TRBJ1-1	ASSLAGGSPMKAF
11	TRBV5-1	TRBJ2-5	ASRGNIQETQY
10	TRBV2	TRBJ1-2	ASVGEGDGYT
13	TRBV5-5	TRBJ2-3	ASNLIAGLLDTQY
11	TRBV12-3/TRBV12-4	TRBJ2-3	ASSLGPPDTQY
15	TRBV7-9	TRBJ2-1	ASSPLLLAGAGNEQF
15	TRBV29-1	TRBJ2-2	SAKAGGGTVDTGELF
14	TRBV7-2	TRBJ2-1	ASSLVAGSSYNEQF
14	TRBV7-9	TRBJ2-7	ASSQTGLAGGGEQY
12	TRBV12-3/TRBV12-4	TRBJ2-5	ASSLLLGRETQY
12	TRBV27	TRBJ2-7	ASSPQPKPYEQY
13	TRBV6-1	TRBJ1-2	ASSEKAHPVSGYT
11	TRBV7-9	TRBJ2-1	ASRSPGVNEQF
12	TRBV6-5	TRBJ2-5	ASSSARGSETQY
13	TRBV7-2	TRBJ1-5	ASSLQVSGNQPQH
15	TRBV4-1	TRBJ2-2	ASSQGGQPVNTGELF
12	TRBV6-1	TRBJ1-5	ASSHGLRDQPQH
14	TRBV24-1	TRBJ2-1	ATSGRGQGPYNEQF
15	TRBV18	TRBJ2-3	ASSPPGHPLAAWAQY
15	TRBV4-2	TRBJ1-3	ASSRDREGKAGNTIY
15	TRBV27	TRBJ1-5	ASSARTGSHPVGSQH